This T cell receptor (beta chain) originates from a study of T cell repertoires in cytomegalovirus infection. At the level of the study: Signatures in public TCR beta sequences pointed to both CMV infection and matching HLA type.

The CDR3 is 13 residues long. Trimming cost V 6 bases and J 3 bases, with 11 bases left between them. TCRdb passed the reads through MiXCR, listing each CDR3 protein once. The sample shows 250,000 to 300,000 distinct CDR3 sequences, about an eighth of them seen only once. This chain uses TRBV12-3 or TRBV12-4 with TRBJ1-1; D ambiguous. The TCR comes from a human donor in good health (CMV status not recorded). Some clones in this sample may be carry-over from other donors' samples. The sequencing input was PBMCs. As DNA, the CDR3 is TGTGCCAGCAGCCCCTATAGGCACACTGAAGCTTTCTTT. Amino acids: CASSPYRHTEAFF.